Shown below are 27 T cell receptor beta chains from a single sample sequenced in a study of T cells after yellow fever vaccination. A single record per CDR3 protein comes from TCRdb applying MiXCR to the 5' RACE reads. The sample carries about 300,000 distinct CDR3 sequences, 8.7% recorded once. Specimen: CD4+ T cells sorted from PBMCs, collected 5 days after the yellow fever booster vaccination. Receptors originate from a man aged 18 to 30 who received the YFV17D yellow fever vaccine.

This clonotype was seen repeatedly, ten times or more. The CDR3 DNA sequence: TGTGCCAGCAGCTCGGGACTGGGGGTCTATGGCTACACCTTC. Translating gives CASSSGLGVYGYTF. The chain carries TRBV7-2 and TRBJ1-2; D might be TRBD1 (5 bases). CDR3 length: 14 residues. V was shortened by 4 bases and J by 4 bases, with 13 bases between the two germline ends. The V gene's germline CDR1 is SGHTA and CDR2 FQGNSA.

This rearrangement joins TRBV6-5 to TRBJ1-5; D unresolved. V shed 5 bases and J shed 2 bases, with 16 bases lying between them. The CDR3 spans 16 residues. Germline assignment: CDR1 MNHEY and CDR2 SVGAGI. Here the CDR3 reads CASSRGLYGGNQPQHF. As DNA, the CDR3 is TGTGCCAGCAGTAGAGGGCTGTATGGCGGCAATCAGCCCCAGCATTTT.

The DNA of the CDR3 is TGCGCCAGCAATTACCAAGAGACCCAGTACTTC. Protein product: CASNYQETQYF. V is TRBV5-1 and J is TRBJ2-5; no clear D. Germline V gene sequence: CDR1 SGHRS, CDR2 YFSETQ. Trimming left V 6 bases short and J 0 bases short, with 3 bases between. This CDR3 region has 11 residues.

This clonotype was detected only a few times. J is TRBJ1-5 and V is TRBV12-3 or TRBV12-4, with 7 positions matching TRBD1. V lost 4 bases, J lost 8 bases, and 8 bases stayed unmatched. This CDR3 spans 14 amino acids. Written as DNA, the CDR3 is TGTGCCAGCAGTTCGGCCGACAGGGAGAAGCCCCAGCATTTT. Its translation: CASSSADREKPQHF.

The sample holds a few counts of this clonotype. The CDR3 DNA follows: TGTGCCAGTAGTATAGGTGTACGGCGACTGAACACTGAAGCTTTCTTT. As protein: CASSIGVRRLNTEAFF. The chain is built from TRBV19 and TRBJ1-1; no clear D. Trimming removed 1 base at V and 0 bases at J, with 12 bases between. Germline V gene sequence: CDR1 LNHDA, CDR2 SQIVND (reference sequence). The CDR3 is made up of 16 amino acids.

The rearrangement links TRBV25-1 to TRBJ1-6, with D perhaps TRBD1 (6 bases). CDR1 is MGHDK, CDR2 SYGVNS, per germline. The V end lost 7 bases, the J end lost 12 bases, and 16 bases lay between the germline ends. This CDR3 comprises 13 residues. CDR3 residues: CASTGQPHLPLHF. The CDR3 DNA reads TGTGCCAGCACCGGACAGCCTCATTTACCCCTCCACTTT.

This clonotype was detected a few times. The CDR3 nucleotides read TGCGCCAGCAGCCCATCGACAGGATCCTACGAGCAGTACTTC. Translation: CASSPSTGSYEQYF. V usage is TRBV4-3 and J usage is TRBJ2-7, with TRBD1 as a possible D gene (6 bases). This CDR3 comprises 14 residues. Germline loops: CDR1 LGHNA, CDR2 YSLEER. V lost 4 bases to trimming and J lost 1 base, with 11 bases between them.

This clonotype was detected ten times or more. The chain recombines TRBV4-1 with TRBJ2-2; TRBD2 might be the D (6 bases). Deletions cut 0 bases from V and 7 bases from J, with 18 bases between. Germline lookup yields CDR1 MGHRA and CDR2 YSYEKL. The CDR3 has 17 residues. The CDR3 sequence: CASSQEGLNPNVGELFF. CDR3 DNA: TGCGCCAGCAGCCAAGAGGGACTTAACCCTAACGTCGGGGAGCTGTTTTTT.

The table lists this clonotype with many counts. The V and J genes are TRBV18 and TRBJ2-7; D is possibly TRBD2 (6 bases). The ends were cut back, 3 bases at V and 3 bases at J, with 9 bases in the middle. This CDR3 contains 13 residues. Germline lookup yields CDR1 KGHSH and CDR2 LQKENI. The CDR3 protein is CASSPARDYEQYV. The DNA for the CDR3 is TGTGCCAGCTCACCCGCGCGGGACTACGAGCAGTACGTC.

The chain is built from TRBV2 and TRBJ2-1; no firm D call. From germline, CDR1 is SNHLY and CDR2 FYNNEI. V was cut by 11 bases and J by 6 bases, with 8 bases left in between. This CDR3 is built from 10 residues. In DNA form, the CDR3 reads TGTGCCTCCGCGGTCAATGAGCAGTTCTTC. Encoded protein: CASAVNEQFF.

The CDR3 here is CASSSLPQTGIAKNIQYF. CDR3 DNA sequence: TGTGCCAGCAGTTCCCTCCCACAGACAGGAATAGCCAAAAACATTCAGTACTTC. This sequence joins TRBV6-2 or TRBV6-3 and TRBJ2-4, with D tentatively TRBD1 (6 bases). CDR3 length: 18 residues. CDR1 and CDR2 (germline): MNHEY, SVGEGT. Between the trimmed V and J ends, which lost 4 bases and 0 bases, there was a span of 19 bases.

This clonotype was counted at least ten times. The V gene is TRBV4-3, the J gene TRBJ2-5, with TRBD2 identical over 8 bases. Germline loops: CDR1 LGHNA, CDR2 YSLEER. The V segment lost 6 bases and the J segment 0 bases; nucleotides outside the gene matches: 0. This CDR3 is built from 13 residues. CDR3 nucleotides: TGCGCCAGCAGTAGCGGGGACCAAGAGACCCAGTACTTC. This sequence encodes CASSSGDQETQYF.

There are a few counts of this clonotype. This chain links TRBV29-1 with TRBJ2-7, with 7 bases that match TRBD1. Germline-derived CDR1 and CDR2 are SQVTM and ANQGSEA. V lost 8 bases to trimming and J lost 1 base; unmatched junction nucleotides: 11. This CDR3 has 14 residues. The CDR3 DNA sequence: TGCAGCTTCTCGCTTAACAGGGGTTCCTACGAGCAGTACTTC. Translation: CSFSLNRGSYEQYF.

The chain carries TRBV6-5 and TRBJ1-5; TRBD1 might be the D (5 bases). CDR3 size: 15 residues. The germline V gene has CDR1 MNHEY and CDR2 SVGAGI. V was cut by 2 bases and J by 1 base, with 9 bases left in between. CDR3 in amino acids: CASSYVRGSNQPQHF. Here the CDR3 DNA reads TGTGCCAGCAGTTACGTACGGGGGAGCAATCAGCCCCAGCATTTT.

The rearrangement links TRBV6-2 or TRBV6-3 to TRBJ2-3; D possibly corresponds to TRBD2 (5 bases). Germline lookup yields CDR1 MNHEY and CDR2 SVGEGT. The CDR3 spans 17 residues. V gave up 5 bases and J gave up 0 bases, with 18 bases separating them. CDR3 loop: CASSPPRGRASTDTQYF. CDR3 bases: TGTGCCAGCAGTCCTCCTCGCGGGCGAGCTAGCACAGATACGCAGTATTTT.

This clonotype was seen a handful of times. The chain carries TRBV25-1 and TRBJ1-6; TRBD1 matches at 9 bases. This CDR3 contains 12 residues. Germline assignment: CDR1 MGHDK and CDR2 SYGVNS. V was pared by 8 bases and J by 13 bases, with 6 bases of the junction left unmatched. CDR3 bases: TGTGCCAGCGCCGGGACAGGGAATCCCCTCCACTTT. This encodes CASAGTGNPLHF.

This clonotype was found a few times. The chain couples TRBV4-3 to TRBJ1-2; D is unclear. V was cut by 7 bases and J by 7 bases, with 1 base left in between. The CDR3 contains 8 residues. Germline loops: CDR1 LGHNA, CDR2 YSLEER. CDR3 loop: CASTGYTF. In nucleotides, the CDR3 is TGCGCCAGCACTGGCTACACCTTC.

This clonotype was seen only a few times. The chain uses TRBV5-1 and TRBJ2-1; TRBD1 matches at 10 bases. The CDR3 is made up of 15 amino acids. Germline V CDR1 and CDR2: SGHRS, YFSETQ. V shed 0 bases and J 9 bases; nucleotides not matched to a gene: 6. For the CDR3, the DNA is TGCGCCAGCAGCTTGGATCCGACAGGGGGCTTTGAGCAGTTCTTC. It is translated as CASSLDPTGGFEQFF.

V gene TRBV7-9 combines with J gene TRBJ1-1, with unresolved D. Trimming pared 6 bases from V and 0 bases from J, leaving 17 bases between. Per the germline V gene, CDR1 is SEHNR and CDR2 is FQNEAQ (reference sequence). The CDR3 spans 16 residues. The CDR3 here is CASSPLASLLNTEAFF. The CDR3 DNA sequence: TGTGCCAGCAGTCCCCTGGCGAGTCTTTTGAACACTGAAGCTTTCTTT.

This clonotype occurred a few times. The V and J genes are TRBV27 and TRBJ1-1; D not certain. Per the germline V gene, CDR1 is MNHEY and CDR2 is SMNVEV (reference sequence). V dropped 6 bases and J dropped 3 bases, with 11 bases sitting between them. This CDR3 contains 13 residues. The CDR3 DNA sequence: TGTGCCAGCAGGAAACACGGTTACACTGAAGCTTTCTTT. It codes for CASRKHGYTEAFF.

The genes are TRBV11-2 and TRBJ2-7, with 11 bases identical to TRBD2. Trimming cost V 5 bases and J 2 bases; bases outside gene matches: 5. This CDR3 has 15 amino acids. Per germline, CDR1 SGHAT and CDR2 FQNNGV. CDR3 region: CASSPTSGEPYEQYF. As DNA, the CDR3 is TGTGCCAGCAGCCCGACTAGCGGGGAACCCTACGAGCAGTACTTC.

The rearrangement uses TRBV6-5 and TRBJ2-7; 8 bases line up with TRBD2. The CDR3 is made up of 17 amino acids. The ends lost 0 bases at V and 2 bases at J; junction bases unmatched: 9. Germline values: CDR1 MNHEY, CDR2 SVGAGI. DNA for the CDR3: TGTGCCAGCAGTTACTCGATAATGAGCGGGGGAGCCTACGAGCAGTACTTC. Its protein is CASSYSIMSGGAYEQYF.

This clonotype has a count of ten or more. V usage is TRBV7-9 and J usage is TRBJ1-1; D gene unclear. V was trimmed by 5 bases and J by 2 bases, leaving 15 bases between them. The CDR3 extends over 15 amino acids. CDR1 SEHNR and CDR2 FQNEAQ come from the germline V gene (reference sequence). CDR3 amino acids: CASSPRRQQNTEAFF. For the CDR3, the DNA is TGTGCCAGCAGCCCCAGGAGGCAGCAAAACACTGAAGCTTTCTTT. The full variable domain, with the rest looked up from reference TRBV7-9 and TRBJ1-1, is DTGVSQNPRHKITKRGQNVTFRCDPISEHNRLYWYRQTLGQGPEFLTYFQNEAQLEKSRLLSDRFSAERPKGSFSTLEIQRTEQGDSAMYLCASSPRRQQNTEAFFGQGTRLTVV.

As concerns this clonotype: A much larger clone lies a single base off, so this may be a read error. The chain joins TRBV2 to TRBJ2-2, with D unresolved. This CDR3 comprises 11 residues. Germline CDR1 SNHLY, CDR2 FYNNEI. Here the CDR3 DNA reads TGTACCAGCAGCGTCACCGGGGAGCTGTTTTTT. This translates into CTSSVTGELFF.

Ten or more counts support this clonotype. CDR3 in amino acids: CSARLQENSPLHF. CDR3 DNA: TGCAGTGCTAGGTTGCAGGAGAATTCACCCCTCCACTTT. The chain recombines TRBV20-1 with TRBJ1-6; D is unresolved. The CDR3 has 13 amino acids. V lost 3 bases, J lost 7 bases, and 10 bases lay in between. Germline CDR1 reads DFQATT; CDR2 reads SNEGSKA (reference sequence).

This clonotype was picked up a small number of times. The chain links TRBV14 to TRBJ2-2; D remains unclear. The CDR3 consists of 15 residues. V lost 4 bases and J 2 bases, leaving 11 bases between the germline ends. The germline V gene encodes CDR1 SGHDN and CDR2 FVKESK. This chain's CDR3 is CASSRTVGNTGELFF. CDR3 DNA sequence: TGTGCCAGCAGCCGGACGGTCGGCAACACCGGGGAGCTGTTTTTT.

This clonotype occurred many times. The gene calls are TRBV4-3 and TRBJ2-1, with 11 positions matching TRBD2. The germline V gene encodes CDR1 LGHNA and CDR2 YSLEER. V shed 5 bases, J shed 4 bases, and the junction held 4 bases outside the gene matches. The CDR3 is 15 amino acids. The CDR3 region is CASSFTSGGYNEQFF. The DNA of the CDR3 is TGCGCCAGCAGCTTCACTAGCGGGGGTTACAATGAGCAGTTCTTC.